The 31 T cell receptor beta chains below all came from one sample that was sequenced in a study of blood T cells in healthy people across ages. Sample-barcoded 5' priming and a J-beta primer mix drove a second PCR of roughly 7 to 11 cycles. TCRdb ran MiXCR on the 5' RACE reads and lists one entry per CDR3 protein. This sample has some 1.8 million distinct CDR3 sequences, with about two fifths found just once. The sequencing sample was made of blood. The receptors were sampled from a human donor in good health.

The CDR3 DNA follows: TGTGCCAGCAGCGCCTCTCTACCAGGGAGCGGCTACACCTTC. Amino acids: CASSASLPGSGYTF. The chain couples TRBV2 to TRBJ1-2; the D gene is possibly TRBD1 (5 bases). With 6 bases removed from V and 8 bases from J, the gap between germline ends came to 19 bases. This CDR3 comprises 14 residues. Germline-derived CDR1 and CDR2 are SNHLY and FYNNEI.

The table lists this clonotype with many counts. The J gene is TRBJ2-3, the V gene TRBV4-3; D is undetermined. Germline CDR1 reads LGHNA; CDR2 reads YSLEER. The germline V and J ends were trimmed by 4 bases and 3 bases, with 17 bases remaining between them. CDR3 length equals 16 residues. CDR3 region: CASSPSVGRATDTQYF. CDR3 in DNA: TGCGCCAGCAGCCCGAGCGTGGGTAGAGCTACAGATACGCAGTATTTT.

This clonotype was picked up a small number of times. The chain is built from TRBV29-1 and TRBJ1-2; a possible D gene is TRBD1 (5 bases). The CDR3 is 12 residues long. Germline V lookup: CDR1 SQVTM, CDR2 ANQGSEA. The V and J ends lost 5 bases and 8 bases respectively, with 15 bases between them. The CDR3 loop reads CSVRGRGLGYTF. Here the CDR3 DNA reads TGCAGCGTTCGGGGTCGGGGGTTAGGCTACACCTTC.

This clonotype has only a few counts. The chain links TRBV7-2 to TRBJ2-5, with 9 bases matching TRBD1. With V trimmed by 4 bases and J by 4 bases, 13 bases remained unmatched. CDR3 length: 17 residues. Germline V gene data show CDR1 as SGHTA and CDR2 as FQGNSA. The CDR3 DNA follows: TGTGCCAGCAGCTCCCAGGCCGGGACAGGGTCTAGAGAGACCCAGTACTTC. It encodes CASSSQAGTGSRETQYF.

This clonotype has just a few counts. This chain joins TRBV6-5 and TRBJ2-7, with D hard to call. CDR1 is MNHEY, CDR2 SVGAGI, per germline. The CDR3 length is 14 residues. Trimming took off 2 bases at V and 2 bases at J, with 10 bases between the two ends. CDR3 coding DNA: TGTGCCAGCAGTTACGTCGGTCAGCCCTACGAGCAGTACTTC. Amino acid sequence: CASSYVGQPYEQYF.

V usage is TRBV12-3 or TRBV12-4 and J usage is TRBJ1-5, with a tentative D call TRBD1 (5 bases). The ends were cut back, 2 bases at V and 5 bases at J, with 13 bases in the middle. The CDR3 is 15 residues long. The CDR3 coding sequence is TGTGCCAGCAGTTTATCGGGGGGTTACCATCAGCCCCAGCATTTT. It yields the protein CASSLSGGYHQPQHF.

This clonotype was counted ten times or more. This could be a read error, since a much larger clone is one nucleotide away. This sequence joins TRBV7-2 and TRBJ2-3; D gene ambiguous. In germline, CDR1 is SGHTA, CDR2 FQGNSA. The CDR3 is made up of 12 amino acids. Between the trimmed V and J ends, which lost 5 bases and 2 bases, there was a span of 5 bases. CDR3 coding DNA: TGTGCCAGCAGCCCCATCACAGATACGCAGTATTTT. Its translation is CASSPITDTQYF.

The sample holds a few counts of this clonotype. The chain combines TRBV4-3 with TRBJ2-3; D gene unclear. Trimming pared 1 base from V and 4 bases from J, leaving 6 bases between. Germline V gives CDR1 LGHNA, CDR2 YSLEER. The length of the CDR3 is 13 residues. The CDR3 sequence: CASSQGWPDTQYF. The CDR3 nucleotides read TGCGCCAGCAGCCAAGGATGGCCAGATACGCAGTATTTT.

This clonotype was counted only a few times. V and J are TRBV4-1 and TRBJ2-7; TRBD2 agrees at 7 bases. V trimming: 0 bases; J trimming: 3 bases; junction bases outside the gene matches: 5. The CDR3 spans 15 residues. Germline CDR1 and CDR2: MGHRA and YSYEKL. The chain's CDR3 is CASSQEWDYLYEQYF. The CDR3 bases are TGCGCCAGCAGCCAAGAGTGGGACTACCTCTACGAGCAGTACTTC.

This clonotype was seen only a few times. This chain uses TRBV6-1 with TRBJ2-5; 10 nucleotides agree with TRBD2. Germline values: CDR1 MNHNS, CDR2 SASEGT. With 3 bases clipped from V and 2 bases from J, the junction kept 6 bases outside the gene matches. CDR3 length: 16 amino acids. CDR3 loop: CASSDGLADFQETQYF. CDR3 coding DNA: TGTGCCAGCAGTGACGGACTAGCGGACTTTCAAGAGACCCAGTACTTC.

This CDR3 reads CASSLGTSGASTDTQYF. CDR3 coding DNA: TGCGCCAGCAGCCTCGGGACTAGCGGGGCTAGCACAGATACGCAGTATTTT. This sequence joins TRBV4-1 and TRBJ2-3; the match to TRBD2 covers 13 bases. CDR3 length: 17 residues. The J segment lost 0 bases and the V segment lost 4 bases, leaving 4 bases of the junction unmatched. Germline assignment: CDR1 MGHRA and CDR2 YSYEKL.

This clonotype was observed a handful of times. V gene TRBV29-1 combines with J gene TRBJ1-5; D ambiguous. V was trimmed by 3 bases and J by 3 bases, leaving 9 bases between them. The CDR3 has 13 amino acids. The germline CDR1 and CDR2 sequences are SQVTM and ANQGSEA. This CDR3 reads CSVEEAPNQPQHF. The CDR3 coding sequence is TGCAGCGTTGAGGAGGCCCCCAATCAGCCCCAGCATTTT.

This clonotype has a handful of counts. The chain is built from TRBV29-1 and TRBJ1-2; tentative D call: TRBD1 (5 bases). Germline CDR1 and CDR2: SQVTM and ANQGSEA. V lost 1 base to trimming and J lost 0 bases, with 9 bases between them. The CDR3 length is 14 residues. This CDR3 reads CSVEAQGPNYGYTF. As DNA, the CDR3 is TGCAGCGTTGAAGCCCAGGGTCCTAACTATGGCTACACCTTC.

The chain recombines TRBV6-2 or TRBV6-3 with TRBJ1-2, with D unresolved. The CDR3 is 14 residues long. V lost 0 bases, J lost 4 bases, and 9 bases lay in between. Per germline, CDR1 MNHEY and CDR2 SVGEGT. Written as DNA, the CDR3 is TGTGCCAGCAGTTACTCGAGACACCCCTATGGCTACACCTTC. Its translation is CASSYSRHPYGYTF.

This clonotype was observed many times. The chain employs TRBV5-5 and TRBJ2-1; perhaps TRBD2 as D (7 bases). The V end was cut by 3 bases, the J end by 6 bases, with 19 bases between. Germline V lookup: CDR1 SGHKS, CDR2 YYEKEE (reference sequence). This CDR3 region has 16 residues. In DNA form, the CDR3 reads TGTGCCAGCAGCTACTTGGGGGGGGCGAGTGGCAATGAGCAGTTCTTC. Amino acid sequence: CASSYLGGASGNEQFF.

This clonotype was observed a handful of times. The genes are TRBV5-1 and TRBJ2-7; TRBD2 is a possible D gene (5 bases). The length of the CDR3 is 15 residues. With 4 bases removed from V and 4 bases from J, the gap between germline ends came to 18 bases. Germline CDR1 SGHRS, CDR2 YFSETQ. This chain's CDR3 is CASSRSASGIYEQYF. CDR3 nucleotides: TGCGCCAGCAGCAGATCGGCCTCCGGGATATACGAGCAGTACTTC.

The sample holds a few counts of this clonotype. The rearrangement uses TRBV20-1 and TRBJ2-1; D gene uncertain. Trimming removed 0 bases at V and 2 bases at J, with 14 bases between. The length of the CDR3 is 16 residues. The germline V gene encodes CDR1 DFQATT and CDR2 SNEGSKA (reference sequence). CDR3 bases: TGCAGTGCTAGAGATTTCGCGGCGCCTACCTACAATGAGCAGTTCTTC. As protein: CSARDFAAPTYNEQFF.

In its sample, this clonotype was seen a few times. This chain uses TRBV20-1 with TRBJ1-2; 8 bases are a match to TRBD1. The CDR3 consists of 14 residues. Germline V gene sequence: CDR1 DFQATT, CDR2 SNEGSKA (reference sequence). The V segment lost 0 bases and the J segment 10 bases; nucleotides outside the gene matches: 10. The CDR3 spells CSARDEGQAIHYTF. DNA for the CDR3: TGCAGTGCTAGAGATGAGGGACAGGCAATCCACTACACCTTC.

The sample holds a few counts of this clonotype. It may be a read error: a sequence one base away is much more abundant. The chain joins TRBV12-3 or TRBV12-4 to TRBJ2-1; the D gene is possibly TRBD1 (6 bases). This CDR3 is built from 13 residues. V lost 7 bases and J 1 base, leaving 8 bases between the germline ends. CDR3 in DNA: TGTGCCAGCACTCAGGGGTCCTACAATGAGCAGTTCTTC. Translating gives CASTQGSYNEQFF.

This clonotype was counted only a few times. V gene TRBV12-3 or TRBV12-4 combines with J gene TRBJ1-5; a possible D gene is TRBD1 (6 bases). CDR3 size: 14 residues. V was cut by 6 bases and J by 1 base, with 10 bases left in between. This CDR3 is CASRDRLSNQPQHF. In nucleotides, the CDR3 is TGTGCCAGCAGAGACAGGCTCAGCAATCAGCCCCAGCATTTT.

The chain carries TRBV20-1 and TRBJ2-1, with D possibly called TRBD1 or TRBD2 (6 bases each). This CDR3 has 18 amino acids. Germline V lookup: CDR1 DFQATT, CDR2 SNEGSKA (reference sequence). V was clipped by 3 bases and J by 2 bases, with 23 bases between them. CDR3 nucleotide sequence: TGCAGTGCTAGTCCTTTTGAGGGGGGCCTTCTCACCTACAATGAGCAGTTCTTC. Protein product: CSASPFEGGLLTYNEQFF.

CDR3 amino acids: CASSHEVGRVNEQFF. In nucleotides, the CDR3 is TGTGCCAGCAGCCATGAAGTCGGACGGGTCAATGAGCAGTTCTTC. The J gene is TRBJ2-1, the V gene TRBV7-2; no reliable D call. The CDR3 loop spans 15 amino acids. Trimming removed 5 bases at V and 6 bases at J, with 17 bases between. The V gene's germline CDR1 is SGHTA and CDR2 FQGNSA.

This chain connects TRBV29-1 to TRBJ2-5; D unclear. The CDR3 consists of 12 residues. Trimming left V 3 bases short and J 11 bases short, with 16 bases between. Germline V gives CDR1 SQVTM, CDR2 ANQGSEA. CDR3 in amino acids: CSVDIGLDGQYF. Written as DNA, the CDR3 is TGCAGCGTTGATATAGGGCTCGACGGGCAGTACTTC.

This clonotype has a handful of counts. J is TRBJ2-7 and V is TRBV4-2; either TRBD1 or TRBD2 may supply D (5 bases each). This CDR3 is built from 15 residues. CDR1 LGHNA and CDR2 YNFKEQ come from the germline V gene. Trimming stripped 1 base from V and 3 bases from J, with 13 bases between. CDR3 bases: TGTGCCAGCAGCCAAGTAGGGACGGTTGTCTACGAGCAGTACTTC. Translating it yields CASSQVGTVVYEQYF.

This clonotype was observed a few times. The CDR3 sequence: CASSLVGKTQYF. CDR3 bases: TGTGCCAGCAGCTTAGTCGGGAAGACCCAGTACTTC. The V call is TRBV7-9, the J call TRBJ2-5; D possibly corresponds to TRBD2 (5 bases). Per germline, CDR1 SEHNR and CDR2 FQNEAQ (reference sequence). V gave up 1 base and J gave up 6 bases, with 6 bases separating them. This CDR3 region has 12 residues. Based on the CDR3 plus reference TRBV7-9 and TRBJ2-5, the full variable domain is DTGVSQNPRHKITKRGQNVTFRCDPISEHNRLYWYRQTLGQGPEFLTYFQNEAQLEKSRLLSDRFSAERPKGSFSTLEIQRTEQGDSAMYLCASSLVGKTQYFGPGTRLLVL.

A few counts support this clonotype. The chain has TRBV7-8 and TRBJ2-1, with a possible D match to TRBD2 (7 bases). The V gene lost 5 bases and the J gene lost 6 bases, with 14 bases spanning the gap. This CDR3 comprises 14 residues. Germline CDR1 and CDR2: SGHVS and FQNEAQ. The CDR3 nucleotides are TGTGCCAGCAGCGTACTAGGGGGGGTCAATGAGCAGTTCTTC. It encodes CASSVLGGVNEQFF.

The chain has TRBV6-5 and TRBJ2-7; 8 bases are shared with TRBD2. Germline loops: CDR1 MNHEY, CDR2 SVGAGI. Losses at the gene ends were 11 bases for V and 1 base for J; bases not matched to a gene: 7. This CDR3 has 13 residues. This CDR3 is CAGGGLVSYEQYF. DNA of the CDR3: TGTGCCGGCGGGGGGTTGGTTTCCTACGAGCAGTACTTC.

V gene TRBV11-3 combines with J gene TRBJ2-1, with TRBD1 as a possible D gene (5 bases). The CDR3 is 16 residues long. Germline-derived CDR1 and CDR2 are SGHNT and YENEEA. Deletions cut 2 bases from V and 0 bases from J, with 11 bases between. Written as DNA, the CDR3 is TGTGCCAGCAGCTTAAATGGGCAGGGCTCCTACAATGAGCAGTTCTTC. This encodes CASSLNGQGSYNEQFF. The variable domain in full, completed from reference TRBV11-3 and TRBJ2-1, reads EAGVVQSPRYKIIEKKQPVAFWCNPISGHNTLYWYLQNLGQGPELLIRYENEEAVDDSQLPKDRFSAERLKGVDSTLKIQPAELGDSAVYLCASSLNGQGSYNEQFFGPGTRLTVL.

This clonotype came up a few times. This chain links TRBV6-6 with TRBJ1-2, with 7 bases aligning to TRBD1. CDR3 length equals 17 residues. In germline, CDR1 is MNHNY, CDR2 SVGAGI (reference sequence). V dropped 6 bases and J dropped 2; count of bases not matched to a gene: 15. CDR3 DNA sequence: TGTGCCAGCAGAGAGGGGACAGTCCGCCGGGGAAACTATGGCTACACCTTC. Translated, it gives CASREGTVRRGNYGYTF.

This clonotype was observed many times. V gene TRBV9 combines with J gene TRBJ1-2; D remains unclear. CDR1 and CDR2 (germline): SGDLS, YYNGEE. CDR3 length: 12 residues. V was trimmed by 2 bases and J by 5 bases, leaving 7 bases between them. The CDR3 here is CASSVGQYGYTF. CDR3 DNA: TGTGCCAGCAGCGTGGGCCAATATGGCTACACCTTC.

In DNA, the CDR3 is TGCAGTGCTAGAGACGGGGGCAGGACTGAAGCTTTCTTT. Residues: CSARDGGRTEAFF. This chain uses TRBV20-1 with TRBJ1-1; TRBD1 is a possible D gene (6 bases). Trimming cost V 0 bases and J 5 bases, with 10 bases left between them. The germline V gene encodes CDR1 DFQATT and CDR2 SNEGSKA (reference sequence). CDR3 length: 13 amino acids.